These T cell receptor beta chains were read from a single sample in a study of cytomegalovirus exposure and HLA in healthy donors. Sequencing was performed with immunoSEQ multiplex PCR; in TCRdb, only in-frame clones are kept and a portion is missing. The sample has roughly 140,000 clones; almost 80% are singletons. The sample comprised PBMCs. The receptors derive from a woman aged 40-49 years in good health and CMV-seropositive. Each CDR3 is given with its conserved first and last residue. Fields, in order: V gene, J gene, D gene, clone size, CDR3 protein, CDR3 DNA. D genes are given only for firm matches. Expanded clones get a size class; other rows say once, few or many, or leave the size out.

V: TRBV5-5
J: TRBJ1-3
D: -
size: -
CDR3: CASSLGSSGNTIYF
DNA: TGTGCCAGCAGCTTGGGCAGCTCTGGAAACACCATATATTTT

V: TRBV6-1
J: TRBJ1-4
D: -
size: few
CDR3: CASSEGGGNEKLFF
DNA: TGTGCCAGCAGTGAGGGGGGGGGTAATGAAAAACTGTTTTTT

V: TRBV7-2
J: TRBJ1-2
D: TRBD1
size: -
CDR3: CASSLEGQGYGYTF
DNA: TGTGCCAGCAGCCTAGAGGGACAGGGGTATGGCTACACCTTC

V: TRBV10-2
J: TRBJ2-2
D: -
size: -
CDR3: CASSRASPRSGGELFF
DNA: TGCGCCAGCAGTCGGGCTAGTCCCCGTAGCGGCGGGGAGCTGTTTTTT

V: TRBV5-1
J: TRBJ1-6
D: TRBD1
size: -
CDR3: CASSQGQGASPLHF
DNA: TGCGCCAGCAGCCAGGGACAGGGGGCTTCGCCCCTCCACTTT

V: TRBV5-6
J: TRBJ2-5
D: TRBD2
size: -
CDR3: CASSLEPPAGGQETQYF
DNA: TGTGCCAGCAGCTTGGAACCCCCAGCGGGGGGGCAAGAGACCCAGTACTTC

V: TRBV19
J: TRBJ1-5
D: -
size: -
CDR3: CASSIRIGGGTQPQHF
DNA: TGTGCCAGTAGTATAAGGATAGGGGGAGGGACTCAGCCCCAGCATTTT

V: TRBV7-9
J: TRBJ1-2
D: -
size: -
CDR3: CASSPGGVGGSGCTF
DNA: TGTGCCAGCAGCCCCGGGGGGGTCGGGGGTTCTGGCTGCACCTTC

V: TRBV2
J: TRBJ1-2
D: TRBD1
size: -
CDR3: CASKTTGPNYGYTF
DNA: TGTGCCAGCAAGACGACAGGGCCCAACTATGGCTACACCTTC

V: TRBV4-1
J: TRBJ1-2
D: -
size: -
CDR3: CASSPYGGLGGYTF
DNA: TGCGCCAGCAGCCCCTACGGGGGGCTCGGAGGCTACACCTTC

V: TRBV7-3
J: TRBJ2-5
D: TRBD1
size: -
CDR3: CASSRTGEETQYF
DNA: TGTGCCAGCAGCCGGACAGGGGAAGAGACCCAGTACTTC

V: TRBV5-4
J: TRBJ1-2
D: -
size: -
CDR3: CASSRPPENYGYTF
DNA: TGTGCCAGCAGCCGACCCCCGGAGAACTATGGCTACACCTTC

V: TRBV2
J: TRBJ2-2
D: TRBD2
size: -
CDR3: CASSLAGVTNTGELFF
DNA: TGTGCCAGCAGTTTAGCGGGGGTCACGAACACCGGGGAGCTGTTTTTT

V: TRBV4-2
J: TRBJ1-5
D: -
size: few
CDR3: CASSQGRSGNQPQHF
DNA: TGTGCCAGCAGCCAAGGCCGCTCGGGGAATCAGCCCCAGCATTTT

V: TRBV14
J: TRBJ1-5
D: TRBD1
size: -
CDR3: CASSGRGHGQPQHF
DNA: TGTGCCAGCAGTGGCAGGGGGCATGGTCAGCCCCAGCATTTT

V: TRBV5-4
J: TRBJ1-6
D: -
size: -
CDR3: CASSLGGGASTYNSPLHF
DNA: TGTGCCAGCAGCTTGGGCGGCGGGGCCAGCACTTATAATTCACCCCTCCACTTT

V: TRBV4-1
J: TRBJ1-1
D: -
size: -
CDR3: CASSRDRTRTEAFF
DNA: TGCGCCAGCAGCCGAGATCGAACACGCACTGAAGCTTTCTTT

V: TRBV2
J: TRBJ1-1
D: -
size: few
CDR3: CASSEDRNTEAFF
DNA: TGTGCCAGCAGTGAAGACAGGAACACTGAAGCTTTCTTT

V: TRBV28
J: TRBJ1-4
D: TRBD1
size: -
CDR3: CASSGQGGFANEKLFF
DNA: TGTGCCAGCAGCGGACAGGGGGGTTTCGCTAATGAAAAACTGTTTTTT

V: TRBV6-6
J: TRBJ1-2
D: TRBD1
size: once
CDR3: CASSWDRGNYGYTF
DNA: TGTGCCAGCAGTTGGGACAGGGGGAACTATGGCTACACCTTC

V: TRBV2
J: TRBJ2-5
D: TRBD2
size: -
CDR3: CASMGGSGGAVETQYF
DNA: TGTGCCAGCATGGGGGGGTCGGGGGGGGCCGTAGAGACCCAGTACTTC

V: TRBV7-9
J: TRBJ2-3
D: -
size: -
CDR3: CASSQGGSWDTQYF
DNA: TGTGCCAGCAGCCAGGGTGGGTCCTGGGATACGCAGTATTTT

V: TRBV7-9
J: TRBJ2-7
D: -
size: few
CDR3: CASSLPSYEQYF
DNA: TGTGCCAGCAGCTTGCCTAGCTACGAGCAGTACTTC

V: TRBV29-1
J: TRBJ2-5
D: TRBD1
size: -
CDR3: CSVKWGTGRETQYF
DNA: TGCAGCGTCAAATGGGGGACAGGGAGAGAGACCCAGTACTTC

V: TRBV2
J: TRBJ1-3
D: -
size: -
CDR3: CASRPNRDSLISGNTIYF
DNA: TGTGCCAGCAGGCCGAACCGGGACTCCCTCATCTCTGGAAACACCATATATTTT

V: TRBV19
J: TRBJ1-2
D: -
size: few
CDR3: CASSPSGDGYTF
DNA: TGTGCCAGTAGTCCCAGCGGGGATGGCTACACCTTC

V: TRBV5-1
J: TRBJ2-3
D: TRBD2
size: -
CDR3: CASSLFGLAGDTDTQYF
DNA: TGCGCCAGCAGCTTGTTCGGGCTAGCGGGGGACACAGATACGCAGTATTTT

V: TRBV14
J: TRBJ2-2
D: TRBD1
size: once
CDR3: CASSPQGAGELFF
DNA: TGTGCCAGCAGCCCACAGGGGGCCGGGGAGCTGTTTTTT

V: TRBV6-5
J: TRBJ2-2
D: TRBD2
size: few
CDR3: CASSPSGGATGELFF
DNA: TGTGCCAGCAGTCCGAGCGGGGGGGCCACCGGGGAGCTGTTTTTT

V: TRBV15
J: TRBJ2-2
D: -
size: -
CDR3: CATSSRDRYTGELFF
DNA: TGTGCCACCAGCAGTAGAGACAGATACACCGGGGAGCTGTTTTTT

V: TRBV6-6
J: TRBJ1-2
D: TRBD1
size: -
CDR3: CASSYDRANYGYTF
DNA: TGTGCCAGCAGTTACGACAGGGCAAACTATGGCTACACCTTC

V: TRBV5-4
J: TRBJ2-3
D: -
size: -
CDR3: CASSTGGAAYTDTQYF
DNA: TGTGCCAGCAGCACCGGAGGGGCGGCCTACACAGATACGCAGTATTTT

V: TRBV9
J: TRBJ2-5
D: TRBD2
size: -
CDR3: CASSVGLAGVEQYF
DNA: TGTGCCAGCAGCGTAGGGCTAGCGGGGGTTGAGCAGTACTTC

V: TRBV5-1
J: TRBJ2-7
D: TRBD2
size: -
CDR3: CASSRGLADYEQYF
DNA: TGCGCCAGCAGCCGGGGACTAGCGGACTACGAGCAGTACTTC

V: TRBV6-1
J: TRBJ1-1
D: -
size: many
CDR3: CATHNQFAEAFF
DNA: TGTGCCACCCACAATCAGTTTGCTGAAGCTTTCTTT

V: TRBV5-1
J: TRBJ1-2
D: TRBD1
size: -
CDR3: CASSSGQGDGYTF
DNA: TGCGCCAGCAGCTCGGGACAGGGGGATGGCTACACCTTC

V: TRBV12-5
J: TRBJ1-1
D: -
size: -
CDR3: CASGFSGGNTEAFF
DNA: TGTGCTAGTGGTTTTTCGGGGGGAAACACTGAAGCTTTCTTT

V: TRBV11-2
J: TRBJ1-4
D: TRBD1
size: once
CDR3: CASSSSYRDRGREKLFF
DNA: TGTGCCAGCAGCTCCTCTTATAGGGACAGGGGGCGTGAAAAACTGTTTTTT

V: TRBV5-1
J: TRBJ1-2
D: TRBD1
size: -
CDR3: CATAPGTGDGYTF
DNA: TGCGCCACCGCTCCCGGGACAGGGGATGGCTACACCTTC

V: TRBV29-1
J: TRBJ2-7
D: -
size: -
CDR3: CSVVPLPASEQYF
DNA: TGCAGCGTTGTGCCCCTTCCTGCGTCTGAGCAGTACTTC

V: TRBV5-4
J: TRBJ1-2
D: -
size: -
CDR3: CASSLDGPGGYTF
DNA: TGTGCCAGCAGCTTGGACGGACCGGGAGGCTACACCTTC

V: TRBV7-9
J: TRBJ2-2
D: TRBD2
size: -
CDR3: CASSPRPWPGGRNTGELFF
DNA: TGTGCCAGCAGCCCCCGCCCTTGGCCGGGGGGTCGGAACACCGGGGAGCTGTTTTTT

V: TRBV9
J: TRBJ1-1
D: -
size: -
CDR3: CASSKTGVGTEAFF
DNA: TGTGCCAGCAGCAAGACAGGAGTAGGCACTGAAGCTTTCTTT

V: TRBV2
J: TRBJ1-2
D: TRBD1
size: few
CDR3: CASSDGQAWDYGYTF
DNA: TGTGCCAGCAGTGACGGACAGGCTTGGGACTATGGCTACACCTTC

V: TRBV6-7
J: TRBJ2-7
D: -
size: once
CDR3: CASSVICPTEMGREQYF
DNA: TGTGCCAGCAGTGTTATATGCCCCACAGAAATGGGCCGCGAGCAGTACTTC

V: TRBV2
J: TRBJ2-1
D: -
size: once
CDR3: CASSLEGRNEQFF
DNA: TGTGCCAGCAGTCTTGAGGGGAGGAATGAGCAGTTCTTC

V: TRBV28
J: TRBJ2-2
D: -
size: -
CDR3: CASSLAGSGELFF
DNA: TGTGCCAGCAGTTTAGCGGGATCCGGGGAGCTGTTTTTT

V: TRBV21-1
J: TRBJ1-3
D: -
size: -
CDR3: CASRIGQGASGNTIYF
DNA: TGTGCCAGCAGAATAGGACAGGGGGCTTCTGGAAACACCATATATTTT

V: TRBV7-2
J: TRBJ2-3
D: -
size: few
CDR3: CASSVLNGAMDTQYF
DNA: TGTGCCAGCAGCGTACTCAACGGAGCTATGGATACGCAGTATTTT

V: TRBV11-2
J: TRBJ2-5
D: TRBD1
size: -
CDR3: CASSLGQGGLKETQYF
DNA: TGTGCCAGCAGCCTTGGACAGGGGGGGTTAAAAGAGACCCAGTACTTC

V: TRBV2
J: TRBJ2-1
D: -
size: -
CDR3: CASRAQGKQFF
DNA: TGTGCCAGCAGGGCCCAGGGTAAGCAGTTCTTC

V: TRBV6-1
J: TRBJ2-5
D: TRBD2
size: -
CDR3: CASSESPGGGQETQYF
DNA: TGTGCCAGCAGTGAATCCCCCGGCGGGGGCCAAGAGACCCAGTACTTC

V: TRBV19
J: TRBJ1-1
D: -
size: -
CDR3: CASSKGLSTEAFF
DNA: TGTGCCAGTTCGAAGGGGCTGAGCACTGAAGCTTTCTTT

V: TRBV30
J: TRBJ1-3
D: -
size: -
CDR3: CAWSPLYSGNTIYF
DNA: TGTGCCTGGAGTCCTCTATACTCTGGAAACACCATATATTTT

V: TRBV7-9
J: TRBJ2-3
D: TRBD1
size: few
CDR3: CASSRGQGAFTSTDTQYF
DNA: TGTGCCAGCAGCCGGGGACAGGGGGCATTTACCAGCACAGATACGCAGTATTTT